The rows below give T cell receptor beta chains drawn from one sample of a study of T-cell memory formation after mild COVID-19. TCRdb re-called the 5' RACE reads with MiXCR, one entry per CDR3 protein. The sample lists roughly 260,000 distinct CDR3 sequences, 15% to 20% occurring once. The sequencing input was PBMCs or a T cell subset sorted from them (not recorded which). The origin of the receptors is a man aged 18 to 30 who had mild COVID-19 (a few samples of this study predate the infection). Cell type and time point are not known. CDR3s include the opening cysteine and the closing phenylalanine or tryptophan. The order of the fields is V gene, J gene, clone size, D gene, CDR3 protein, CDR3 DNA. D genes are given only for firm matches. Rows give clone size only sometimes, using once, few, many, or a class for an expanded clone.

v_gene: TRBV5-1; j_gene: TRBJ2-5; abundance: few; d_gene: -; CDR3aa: CASSLGLLGGETQYF; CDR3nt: TGCGCCAGCAGCTTGGGTCTTCTGGGTGGAGAGACCCAGTACTTC
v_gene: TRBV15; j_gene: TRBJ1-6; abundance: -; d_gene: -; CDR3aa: CATSRDRGSDSPLHF; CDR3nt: TGTGCCACCAGCAGAGATCGGGGCAGTGATTCACCCCTCCACTTT
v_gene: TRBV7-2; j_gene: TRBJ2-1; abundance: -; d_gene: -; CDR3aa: CASSFYLQEEQFF; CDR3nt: TGTGCCAGCAGCTTCTACTTACAGGAAGAGCAGTTCTTC
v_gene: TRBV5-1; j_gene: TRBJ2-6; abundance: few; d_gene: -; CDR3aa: CASSLSVSGANVLTF; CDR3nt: TGCGCCAGCAGCTTGTCGGTGTCTGGGGCCAACGTCCTGACTTTC
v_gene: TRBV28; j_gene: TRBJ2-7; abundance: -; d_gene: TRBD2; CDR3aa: CASSSSGTSYEQYF; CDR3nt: TGTGCCAGCAGTTCATCCGGGACTAGCTACGAGCAGTACTTC
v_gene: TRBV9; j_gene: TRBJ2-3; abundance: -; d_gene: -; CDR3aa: CASTGHRITDTQYF; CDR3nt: TGTGCCAGCACGGGACACCGGATAACAGATACGCAGTATTTT
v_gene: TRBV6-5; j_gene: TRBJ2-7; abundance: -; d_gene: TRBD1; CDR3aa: CASSLRPTGAREQYF; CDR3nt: TGTGCCAGCAGCCTACGGCCGACAGGGGCGAGGGAGCAGTACTTC
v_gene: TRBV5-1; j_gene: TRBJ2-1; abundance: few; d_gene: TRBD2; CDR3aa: CASSLVGLAGGYNEQFF; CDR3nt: TGCGCCAGCAGCTTGGTGGGACTAGCGGGGGGTTACAATGAGCAGTTCTTC
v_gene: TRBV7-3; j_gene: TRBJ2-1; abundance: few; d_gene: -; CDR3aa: CASSLNPPGTGSYNEQFF; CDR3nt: TGTGCCAGCAGCTTAAATCCCCCCGGGACTGGGTCCTACAATGAGCAGTTCTTC
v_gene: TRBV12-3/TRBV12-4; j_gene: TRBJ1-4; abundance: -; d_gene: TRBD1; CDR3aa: CASRVAWDSHEKLFF; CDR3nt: TGTGCCAGCAGAGTCGCATGGGACAGCCATGAAAAACTGTTTTTT